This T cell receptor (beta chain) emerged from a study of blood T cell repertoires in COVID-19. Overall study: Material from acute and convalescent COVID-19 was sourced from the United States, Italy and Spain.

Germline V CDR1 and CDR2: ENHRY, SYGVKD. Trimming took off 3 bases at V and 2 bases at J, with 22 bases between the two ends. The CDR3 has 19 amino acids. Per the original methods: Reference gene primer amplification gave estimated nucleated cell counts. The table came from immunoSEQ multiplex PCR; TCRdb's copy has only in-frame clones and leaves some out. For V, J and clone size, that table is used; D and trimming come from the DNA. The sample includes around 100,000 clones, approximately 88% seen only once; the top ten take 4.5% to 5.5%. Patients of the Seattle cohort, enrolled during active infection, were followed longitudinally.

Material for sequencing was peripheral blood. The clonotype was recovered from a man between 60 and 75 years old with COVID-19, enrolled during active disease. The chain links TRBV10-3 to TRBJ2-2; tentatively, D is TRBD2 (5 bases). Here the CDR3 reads CAISDPIKDLASNTGELFF. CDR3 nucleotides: TGTGCCATCAGTGACCCCATAAAGGACTTGGCAAGCAACACCGGGGAGCTGTTTTTT.